The 2 T cell receptor beta chains presented below share a single source sample, sequenced in a study of a mutant IDH1 vaccine in newly diagnosed glioma. Time point described: week 35, safety follow-up. A 20-mer mutant IDH1 peptide at 300 ug was injected subcutaneously with topical imiquimod. These receptors' targets are unknown. Measured with immunoSEQ multiplex PCR; TCRdb has only the in-frame clones, and not every one. The sample lists 35,000 to 50,000 clones, over 80% occurring once. The source was PBMCs, collected from a glioma patient whose treatment included an IDH1 peptide vaccine. These receptors all come from a man aged 45-65 years with glioma.

The DNA for the CDR3 is TGTGCCAGCGAGACTAGGAGCACCGGGGAGCTGTTTTTT. Its translation: CASETRSTGELFF. The V call is TRBV2, the J call TRBJ2-2; D is possibly TRBD2 (6 bases). V was pared by 8 bases and J by 4 bases, with 11 bases between. The CDR3 extends over 13 amino acids. Germline assignment: CDR1 SNHLY and CDR2 FYNNEI.

V is TRBV6-5 and J is TRBJ2-2, with TRBD2 matching 7 bases. This CDR3 comprises 14 residues. Per germline, CDR1 MNHEY and CDR2 SVGAGI. V shed 8 bases and J 3 bases; nucleotides not matched to a gene: 6. This CDR3 is CASGRAQDTGELFF. The CDR3 DNA reads as TGTGCCAGCGGGAGGGCACAAGACACCGGGGAGCTGTTTTTT.